Presented here are 29 T cell receptor beta chains from one specimen sequenced in a study of blood T cell repertoires in COVID-19 (dated by TCRdb to 2020 to 2021). To prepare the library, the immunoSEQ multiplex PCR assay was applied. The immuneACCESS repertoire file appears here via TCRdb, limited to in-frame rearrangements. These files lack a portion of the clones; in checked studies, under half of the deficit traces to unresolved V genes, and the cause of the others is not known. In all, the sample holds roughly 140,000 clones, and 81% of those were seen once. The ten largest clones represent about 8% of the sample. The sequenced sample was peripheral blood. The origin of the receptors is a human donor with acute or convalescent COVID-19. The donor label of this sample is uncertain.

V and J are TRBV6-4 and TRBJ1-3; 7 bases align to TRBD1. The V and J ends lost 8 bases and 6 bases, in that order; junction bases with no gene match: 13. This CDR3 contains 15 residues. Germline CDR1 and CDR2: MRHNA and SNTAGT. The CDR3 nucleotides read TGTGCCAGCGGTCGACAGGGAGAGAAGTCAAACACCATATATTTT. This encodes CASGRQGEKSNTIYF.

The CDR3 here is CATSPGTGVEPQHF. The CDR3 nucleotides are TGTGCCACCAGCCCCGGGACAGGGGTAGAGCCCCAGCATTTT. V and J are TRBV15 and TRBJ1-5; 10 bases are shared with TRBD1. V dropped 5 bases and J dropped 8; count of bases not matched to a gene: 6. Germline lookup yields CDR1 LNHNV and CDR2 YYDKDF (reference sequence). There are 14 residues in the CDR3.

This sequence joins TRBV6-5 and TRBJ1-1, with 7 bases aligning to TRBD1. Per the germline V gene, CDR1 is MNHEY and CDR2 is SVGAGI. There are 14 residues in the CDR3. V shed 4 bases and J 1 base; nucleotides not matched to a gene: 3. Written as DNA, the CDR3 is TGTGCCAGCAGTTGGACAGGTCAGAACACTGAAGCTTTCTTT. Residues: CASSWTGQNTEAFF.

This chain links TRBV6-1 with TRBJ1-5; 7 positions match TRBD1. This CDR3 is 16 amino acids long. The germline gives CDR1 MNHNS, CDR2 SASEGT. V shed 4 bases and J 4 bases; nucleotides not matched to a gene: 10. CDR3 sequence (DNA): TGTGCCAGCAGTGCCTCAGGGGGAATTGGGAATCAGCCCCAGCATTTT. Amino acid sequence: CASSASGGIGNQPQHF.

The V gene is TRBV7-8, the J gene TRBJ2-2; 9 bases match TRBD2. The CDR3 is made up of 17 amino acids. The germline V gene has CDR1 SGHVS and CDR2 FQNEAQ. Trimming took 2 bases from V and 2 from J; bases not matched to a gene: 6. CDR3 residues: CASSLYPSGANTGELFF. CDR3 coding DNA: TGTGCCAGCAGCTTATACCCTAGCGGGGCAAACACCGGGGAGCTGTTTTTT.

The chain employs TRBV27 and TRBJ2-5; 7 nucleotides line up with TRBD2. Trimming took 8 bases from V and 1 from J; bases not matched to a gene: 10. Looked up from germline, CDR1 is MNHEY and CDR2 is SMNVEV (reference sequence). The CDR3 is 15 residues long. The chain's CDR3 is CASLPSGGTQETQYF. In nucleotides, the CDR3 is TGTGCCAGCCTCCCTAGCGGTGGCACCCAAGAGACCCAGTACTTC.

The chain employs TRBV9 and TRBJ2-3; 11 bases map to TRBD2. The CDR3 length is 15 residues. Germline V gives CDR1 SGDLS, CDR2 YYNGEE. The ends lost 4 bases at V and 3 bases at J; junction bases unmatched: 4. The CDR3 sequence is CASSMTSGETDTQYF. In DNA, the CDR3 is TGTGCCAGCAGCATGACTAGCGGGGAGACAGATACGCAGTATTTT.

The J gene is TRBJ2-7, the V gene TRBV11-2; D gene uncertain. The germline V gene encodes CDR1 SGHAT and CDR2 FQNNGV. The CDR3 contains 15 residues. V was cut by 0 bases and J by 1 base, with 10 bases left in between. CDR3 in DNA: TGTGCCAGCAGCTTAGAGGAGTTTCCTTCCTACGAGCAGTACGTC. Its translation is CASSLEEFPSYEQYV.

The chain employs TRBV27 and TRBJ1-6; D ambiguous. Per the germline V gene, CDR1 is MNHEY and CDR2 is SMNVEV (reference sequence). V shed 11 bases and J shed 4 bases, with 24 bases lying between them. The CDR3 is 17 amino acids. The CDR3 DNA is TGTGCCTGCGGGAGAGGGATCACCACTCTTTATAATTCACCCCTCCACTTT. This sequence encodes CACGRGITTLYNSPLHF.

This clone turned up a few times. The rearrangement uses TRBV27 and TRBJ1-5, with D tentatively TRBD1 (6 bases). Trimming removed 6 bases at V and 4 bases at J, with 16 bases between. Per germline, CDR1 MNHEY and CDR2 SMNVEV (reference sequence). This CDR3 spans 15 amino acids. DNA of the CDR3: TGTGCCAGCAGATCTTTAGACAGGTCAAATCAGCCCCAGCATTTT. As protein: CASRSLDRSNQPQHF.

This clone occurred once. The rearrangement joins TRBV7-9 to TRBJ2-2; TRBD2 agrees at 9 bases. The V gene end was trimmed by 6 bases and the J gene end by 2 bases; junction bases not matched to a gene: 7. CDR1 and CDR2 (germline): SEHNR, FQNEAQ (reference sequence). CDR3 length equals 16 residues. CDR3 coding DNA: TGTGCCAGCAGTCCAAGACTAGCGGAAAACACCGGGGAGCTGTTTTTT. Translated: CASSPRLAENTGELFF. Based on the CDR3 plus reference TRBV7-9 and TRBJ2-2, the full variable domain is DTGVSQNPRHKITKRGQNVTFRCDPISEHNRLYWYRQTLGQGPEFLTYFQNEAQLEKSRLLSDRFSAERPKGSFSTLEIQRTEQGDSAMYLCASSPRLAENTGELFFGEGSRLTVL.

The rearrangement links TRBV2 to TRBJ2-7; D is uncertain. The CDR3 totals 12 residues. Germline values: CDR1 SNHLY, CDR2 FYNNEI. V shed 4 bases and J shed 2 bases, with 6 bases lying between them. CDR3 DNA sequence: TGTGCCAGCAGTGGCGATACCTACGAGCAGTACGTC. It specifies CASSGDTYEQYV.

J is TRBJ1-1 and V is TRBV18, with 7 nucleotides matching TRBD1. Germline CDR1 and CDR2: KGHSH and LQKENI. The CDR3 has 15 residues. Germline trimming cut 3 bases from V and 7 bases from J; bases unmatched to any gene: 11. The CDR3 reads CASSPNPGTADEAFF. The CDR3 coding sequence is TGTGCCAGCTCACCCAACCCCGGGACAGCGGATGAAGCTTTCTTT.

The genes are TRBV6-5 and TRBJ1-4; no clear D gene. Trimming cost V 5 bases and J 7 bases, with 14 bases left between them. This CDR3 is 14 amino acids long. Germline V CDR1 and CDR2: MNHEY, SVGAGI. In DNA, the CDR3 is TGTGCCAGCAGTCGCGGGGATGGTAGTGAAAAACTGTTTTTT. Its protein product is CASSRGDGSEKLFF.

This clone showed up just once. V is TRBV24-1 and J is TRBJ1-2, with a tentative D call TRBD1 (5 bases). The germline CDR1 and CDR2 sequences are KGHDR and SFDVKD. This CDR3 contains 16 residues. The V gene lost 2 bases and the J gene lost 2 bases, with 14 bases spanning the gap. The CDR3 region has the DNA TGTGCCACCAGTGATTATAAGGAGGGACCGAACTATGGCTACACCTTC. Amino acids: CATSDYKEGPNYGYTF.

The V and J genes are TRBV18 and TRBJ1-5; D unresolved. The CDR3 has 13 amino acids. V lost 6 bases to trimming and J lost 4 bases, with 10 bases between them. Germline V lookup: CDR1 KGHSH, CDR2 LQKENI. Here the CDR3 DNA reads TGTGCCAGCTCGCATGACAAGAATCAGCCCCAGCATTTT. Translated, it gives CASSHDKNQPQHF.

The V call is TRBV5-1, the J call TRBJ1-2; unclear D gene. V lost 3 bases, J lost 8 bases, and 11 bases lay in between. This CDR3 is built from 12 residues. The germline V gene encodes CDR1 SGHRS and CDR2 YFSETQ. This CDR3 reads CASSSEGWGYTF. As DNA, the CDR3 is TGCGCCAGCAGCTCCGAGGGATGGGGCTACACCTTC.

The chain links TRBV27 to TRBJ1-5; D gene unclear. The CDR3 covers 13 residues. The V end lost 0 bases, the J end lost 6 bases, and 6 bases lay between the germline ends. CDR1 and CDR2 (germline): MNHEY, SMNVEV (reference sequence). CDR3 sequence reads: CASSLSPVQPQHF. CDR3 in DNA: TGTGCCAGCAGTTTATCCCCGGTTCAGCCCCAGCATTTT.

This clone was recorded many times. CDR3 region: CASSFRRENTEAFF. The CDR3, as DNA: TGTGCCAGCAGTTTCCGACGGGAGAACACTGAAGCTTTCTTT. The chain employs TRBV27 and TRBJ1-1, with D unclear. V lost 3 bases to trimming and J lost 1 base, with 9 bases between them. The CDR3 consists of 14 residues. Germline lookup yields CDR1 MNHEY and CDR2 SMNVEV (reference sequence).

CDR3 amino acids: CASSERGQPQHF. CDR3 DNA sequence: TGTGCCAGCAGTGAGCGAGGTCAGCCCCAGCATTTT. The V call is TRBV2, the J call TRBJ1-5; no firm D call. V was trimmed by 3 bases and J by 6 bases, leaving 6 bases between them. This CDR3 has 12 amino acids. CDR1 is SNHLY and CDR2 is FYNNEI in the germline V gene.

V usage is TRBV15 and J usage is TRBJ1-5; D possibly corresponds to TRBD1 (6 bases). Deletions cut 4 bases from V and 5 bases from J, with 15 bases between. The CDR3 loop spans 15 amino acids. Germline V CDR1 and CDR2: LNHNV, YYDKDF (reference sequence). Written as DNA, the CDR3 is TGTGCCACCAGCAAAGGTACGCAGGGGCATCAGCCCCAGCATTTT. This encodes CATSKGTQGHQPQHF.

J is TRBJ2-1 and V is TRBV30; D possibly corresponds to TRBD2 (5 bases). Per germline, CDR1 GTSNPN and CDR2 SVGIG (reference sequence). The CDR3 is 14 residues long. V was cut by 0 bases and J by 4 bases, with 10 bases left in between. The CDR3 DNA reads as TGTGCCTGGAGTGTACAACTAGGGTACAATGAGCAGTTCTTC. Its translation: CAWSVQLGYNEQFF.

The chain combines TRBV5-1 with TRBJ2-7; tentative D call: TRBD1 (5 bases). Germline CDR1 and CDR2: SGHRS and YFSETQ. V was clipped by 2 bases and J by 2 bases, with 11 bases between them. The CDR3 runs 14 residues. CDR3 sequence: CASSFTAGTYEQYF. Written as DNA, the CDR3 is TGCGCCAGCAGCTTTACGGCAGGGACCTACGAGCAGTACTTC.

The chain is built from TRBV27 and TRBJ1-4; maybe TRBD1 (5 bases). V dropped 3 bases and J dropped 12 bases, with 17 bases sitting between them. Germline V lookup: CDR1 MNHEY, CDR2 SMNVEV (reference sequence). The CDR3 has 14 amino acids. The CDR3 coding sequence is TGTGCCAGCAGTTTCTATCCACGGGGCGGGGAACTGTTTTTT. Its protein is CASSFYPRGGELFF. The full variable domain, completed using reference TRBV27 and TRBJ1-4, is EAQVTQNPRYLITVTGKKLTVTCSQNMNHEYMSWYRQDPGLGLRQIYYSMNVEVTDKGDVPEGYKVSRKEKRNFPLILESPSPNQTSLYFCASSFYPRGGELFFGSGTQLSVL.

The chain uses TRBV9 and TRBJ1-2; D uncertain. Germline lookup yields CDR1 SGDLS and CDR2 YYNGEE. V shed 0 bases and J shed 2 bases, with 5 bases lying between them. CDR3 length: 13 residues. CDR3 DNA: TGTGCCAGCAGCGTAGACAAGAACTATGGCTACACCTTC. It codes for CASSVDKNYGYTF. Full variable domain (missing parts from reference TRBV9 and TRBJ1-2): DSGVTQTPKHLITATGQRVTLRCSPRSGDLSVYWYQQSLDQGLQFLIQYYNGEERAKGNILERFSAQQFPDLHSELNLSSLELGDSALYFCASSVDKNYGYTFGSGTRLTVV.

The chain employs TRBV19 and TRBJ2-1; the match to TRBD2 covers 7 bases. The CDR3 length is 14 residues. Looked up from germline, CDR1 is LNHDA and CDR2 is SQIVND (reference sequence). Trimming cost V 2 bases and J 6 bases; bases outside gene matches: 4. CDR3 amino acids: CASSIPGLPNEQFF. The CDR3 coding sequence is TGTGCCAGTAGTATACCGGGACTACCCAATGAGCAGTTCTTC.

The genes are TRBV5-1 and TRBJ1-6; 9 bases align to TRBD1. This CDR3 contains 15 residues. The germline gives CDR1 SGHRS, CDR2 YFSETQ. V lost 0 bases to trimming and J lost 15 bases; unmatched junction nucleotides: 10. CDR3 nucleotides: TGCGCCAGCAGCTTGGCTGGGGGACAGGGTCGTTTCCTCCACTTT. Protein: CASSLAGGQGRFLHF.

The V and J genes are TRBV12-3 or TRBV12-4 and TRBJ1-1, with D unclear. This CDR3 region has 13 residues. With 6 bases removed from V and 1 base from J, the gap between germline ends came to 9 bases. The CDR3 DNA sequence: TGTGCCAGCAGACCTACAGCGAACACTGAAGCTTTCTTT. Its protein is CASRPTANTEAFF.

The chain employs TRBV19 and TRBJ2-3; 9 nucleotides line up with TRBD2. The ends lost 7 bases at V and 5 bases at J; junction bases unmatched: 10. Germline CDR1 is LNHDA and CDR2 is SQIVND (reference sequence). The CDR3 totals 15 residues. CDR3 sequence: CASKRRGGQGDTQYF. DNA for the CDR3: TGTGCCAGTAAGAGGCGGGGGGGACAAGGAGATACGCAGTATTTT.